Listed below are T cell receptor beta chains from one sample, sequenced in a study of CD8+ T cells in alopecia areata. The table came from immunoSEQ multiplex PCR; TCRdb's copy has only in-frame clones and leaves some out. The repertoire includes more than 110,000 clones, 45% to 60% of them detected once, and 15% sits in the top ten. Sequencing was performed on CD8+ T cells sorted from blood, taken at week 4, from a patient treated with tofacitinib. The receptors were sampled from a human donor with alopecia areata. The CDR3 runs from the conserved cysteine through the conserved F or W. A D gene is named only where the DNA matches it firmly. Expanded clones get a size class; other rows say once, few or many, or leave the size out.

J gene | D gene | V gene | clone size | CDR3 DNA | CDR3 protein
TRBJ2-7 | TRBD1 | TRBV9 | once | TGTGCCAGCAGCAACGACAGGGGCGGAGACGAGCAGTACTTC | CASSNDRGGDEQYF
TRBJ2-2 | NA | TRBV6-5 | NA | TGTGCCAGCAGTTACGGCCCAAAGGACACCGGGGAGCTGTTTTTT | CASSYGPKDTGELFF
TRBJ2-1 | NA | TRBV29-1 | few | TGCAGCGTTGAAGATCTGGACAGAGACAATGAGCAGTTCTTC | CSVEDLDRDNEQFF
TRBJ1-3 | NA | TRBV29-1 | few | TGCAGCGTAGCCCACCCCGGCTCTGGAAACACCATATATTTT | CSVAHPGSGNTIYF
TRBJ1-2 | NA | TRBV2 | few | TGTGCCAGCAGTGCTACAGGGTATGGCTACACCTTC | CASSATGYGYTF
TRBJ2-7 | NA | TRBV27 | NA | TGTGCCAGCAGTCCCATGGGGTTCCCCTACGAGCAGTACTTC | CASSPMGFPYEQYF
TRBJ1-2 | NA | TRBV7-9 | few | TGTGCCAGCAGCTCCTCGGGCGCCTATGGCTACACCTTC | CASSSSGAYGYTF
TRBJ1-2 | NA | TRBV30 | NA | TGTGCCCTACGACCAGGGGTCGTGGTGGGCTACACCTTC | CALRPGVVVGYTF
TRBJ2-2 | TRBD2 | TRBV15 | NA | TGTGCCACCAGCCACAATAGCGGGGGGGCGGCGGACACCGGGGAGCTGTTTTTT | CATSHNSGGAADTGELFF
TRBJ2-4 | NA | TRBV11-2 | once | TGTGCCAGCAGCTTAGATCCGGGAGCCAAAAACATTCAGTACTTC | CASSLDPGAKNIQYF
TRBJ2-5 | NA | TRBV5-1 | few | TGCGCCAGCAGCTTCGGTTTCCAAGAGACCCAGTACTTC | CASSFGFQETQYF
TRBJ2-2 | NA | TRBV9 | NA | TGTGCCAGCAGCGATGACCACGGCGGGGAGCTGTTTTTT | CASSDDHGGELFF
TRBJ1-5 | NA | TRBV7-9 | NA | TGTGCCAGCAGCTGGGAAGATCAGCCCCAGCATTTT | CASSWEDQPQHF